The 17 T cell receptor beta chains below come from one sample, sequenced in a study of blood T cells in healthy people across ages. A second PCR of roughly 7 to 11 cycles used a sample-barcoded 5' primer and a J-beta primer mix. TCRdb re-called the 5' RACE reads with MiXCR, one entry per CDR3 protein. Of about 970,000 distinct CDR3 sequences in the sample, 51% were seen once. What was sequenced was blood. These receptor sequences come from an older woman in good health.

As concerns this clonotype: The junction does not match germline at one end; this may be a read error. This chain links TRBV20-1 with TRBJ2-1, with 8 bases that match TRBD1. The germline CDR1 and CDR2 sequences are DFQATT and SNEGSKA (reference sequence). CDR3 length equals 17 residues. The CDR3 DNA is TGCAGTGCTAGAGATGGGGACAGGCCTGGCTCCTACAATGAGCAGTTTTTC. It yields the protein CSARDGDRPGSYNEQFF.

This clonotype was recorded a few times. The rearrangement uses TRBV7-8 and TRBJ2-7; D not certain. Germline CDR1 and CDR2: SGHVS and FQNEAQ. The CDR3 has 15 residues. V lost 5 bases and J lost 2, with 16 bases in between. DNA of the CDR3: TGTGCCAGCAGCACCCACCGGGTCCTGACCTACGAGCAGTACTTC. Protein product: CASSTHRVLTYEQYF.

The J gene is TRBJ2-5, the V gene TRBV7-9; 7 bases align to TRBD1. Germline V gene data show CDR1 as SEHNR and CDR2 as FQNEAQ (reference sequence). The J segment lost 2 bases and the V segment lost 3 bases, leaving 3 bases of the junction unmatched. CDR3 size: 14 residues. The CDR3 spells CASSFWDSQETQYF. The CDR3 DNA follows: TGTGCCAGCAGCTTTTGGGACAGTCAAGAGACCCAGTACTTC.

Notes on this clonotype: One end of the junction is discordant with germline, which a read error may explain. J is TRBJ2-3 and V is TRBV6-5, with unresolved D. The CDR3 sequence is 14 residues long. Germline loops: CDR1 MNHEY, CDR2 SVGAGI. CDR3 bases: TGTGCCGGCAGTTTCTCAGTGGTTGCAGATACGCAGTATTTT. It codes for CAGSFSVVADTQYF.

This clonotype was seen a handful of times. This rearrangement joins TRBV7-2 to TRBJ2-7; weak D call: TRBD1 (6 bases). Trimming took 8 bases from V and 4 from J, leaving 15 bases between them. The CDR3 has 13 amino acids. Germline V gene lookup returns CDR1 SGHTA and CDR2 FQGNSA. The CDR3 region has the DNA TGTGCCAGCTCCCAGGGGTGGGAGTACGAGCAGTACTTC. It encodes CASSQGWEYEQYF.

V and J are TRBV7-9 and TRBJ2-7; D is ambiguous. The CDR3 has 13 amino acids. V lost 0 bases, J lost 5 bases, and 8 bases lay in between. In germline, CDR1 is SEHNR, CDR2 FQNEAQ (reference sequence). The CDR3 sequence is CASSLAFSHEQYF. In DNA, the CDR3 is TGTGCCAGCAGCTTAGCGTTTTCCCACGAGCAGTACTTC.

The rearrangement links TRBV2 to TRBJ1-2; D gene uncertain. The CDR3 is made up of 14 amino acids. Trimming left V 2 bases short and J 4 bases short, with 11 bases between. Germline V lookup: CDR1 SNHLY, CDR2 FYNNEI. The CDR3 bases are TGTGCCAGCAGTGAACAGGAACAATTCTATGGCTACACCTTC. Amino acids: CASSEQEQFYGYTF.

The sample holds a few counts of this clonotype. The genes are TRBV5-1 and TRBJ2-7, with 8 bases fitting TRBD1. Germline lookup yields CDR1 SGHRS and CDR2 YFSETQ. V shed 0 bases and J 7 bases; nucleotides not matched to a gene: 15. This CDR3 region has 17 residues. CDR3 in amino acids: CASSLAPGTGPLVEQYF. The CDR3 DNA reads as TGCGCCAGCAGCTTGGCCCCGGGGACAGGACCCTTGGTAGAGCAGTACTTC.

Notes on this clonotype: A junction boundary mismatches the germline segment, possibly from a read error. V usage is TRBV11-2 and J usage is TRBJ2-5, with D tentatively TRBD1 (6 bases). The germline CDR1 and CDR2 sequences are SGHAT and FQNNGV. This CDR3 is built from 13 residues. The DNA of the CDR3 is TGTGCCAGCAGCGTAGAGCAGGGGATGGGGCAGTACTTC. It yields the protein CASSVEQGMGQYF.

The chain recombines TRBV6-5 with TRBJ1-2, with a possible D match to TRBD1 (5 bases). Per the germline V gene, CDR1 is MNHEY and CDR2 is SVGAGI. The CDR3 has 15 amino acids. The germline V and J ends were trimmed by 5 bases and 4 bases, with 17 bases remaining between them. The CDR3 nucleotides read TGTGCCAGCAGTCCCCAGGTCGGGGCGGGCTATGGCTACACCTTC. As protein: CASSPQVGAGYGYTF.

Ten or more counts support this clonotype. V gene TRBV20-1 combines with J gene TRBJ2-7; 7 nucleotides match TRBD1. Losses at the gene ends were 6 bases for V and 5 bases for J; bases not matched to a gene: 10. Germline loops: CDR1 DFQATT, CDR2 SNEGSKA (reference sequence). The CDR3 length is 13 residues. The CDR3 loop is CSAQRRGGNEQYF. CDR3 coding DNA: TGCAGTGCCCAAAGGAGAGGGGGCAACGAGCAGTACTTC.

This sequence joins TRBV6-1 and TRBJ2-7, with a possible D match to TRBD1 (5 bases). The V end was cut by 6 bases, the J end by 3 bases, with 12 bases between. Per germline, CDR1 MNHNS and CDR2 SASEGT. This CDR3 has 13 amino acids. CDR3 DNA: TGTGCCAGCAGCCGGACAAATCACTACGAGCAGTACTTC. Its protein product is CASSRTNHYEQYF.

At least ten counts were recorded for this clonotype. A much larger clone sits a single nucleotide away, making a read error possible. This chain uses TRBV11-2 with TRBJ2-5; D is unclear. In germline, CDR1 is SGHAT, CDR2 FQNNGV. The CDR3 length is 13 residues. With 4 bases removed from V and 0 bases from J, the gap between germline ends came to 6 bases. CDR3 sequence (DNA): TGTGCCAGCAGCTGCCAGTACCAAGAGACCCAGTACTTC. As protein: CASSCQYQETQYF.

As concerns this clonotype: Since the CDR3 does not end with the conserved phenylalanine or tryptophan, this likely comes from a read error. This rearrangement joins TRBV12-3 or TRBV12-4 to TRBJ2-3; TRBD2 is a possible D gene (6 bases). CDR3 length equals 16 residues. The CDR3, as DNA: TGTGCCAGCAGCACGGGACTCGGGGTTAGCGCAGATGCGCAGTATTCT. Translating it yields CASSTGLGVSADAQYS.

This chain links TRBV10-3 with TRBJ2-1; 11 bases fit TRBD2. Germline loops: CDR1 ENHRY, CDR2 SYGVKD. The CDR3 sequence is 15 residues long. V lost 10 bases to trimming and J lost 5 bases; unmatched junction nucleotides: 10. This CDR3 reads CATETGTSGNNEQFF. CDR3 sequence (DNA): TGTGCCACCGAAACCGGGACTAGCGGTAACAATGAGCAGTTCTTC.

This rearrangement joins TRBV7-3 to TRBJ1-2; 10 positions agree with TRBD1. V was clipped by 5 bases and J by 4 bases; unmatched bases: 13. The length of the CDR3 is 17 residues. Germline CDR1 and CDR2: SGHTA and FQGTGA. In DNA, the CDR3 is TGTGCCAGCAGCATCAGACAGGGGGCCCCCTCTAGCTATGGCTACACCTTC. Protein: CASSIRQGAPSSYGYTF.

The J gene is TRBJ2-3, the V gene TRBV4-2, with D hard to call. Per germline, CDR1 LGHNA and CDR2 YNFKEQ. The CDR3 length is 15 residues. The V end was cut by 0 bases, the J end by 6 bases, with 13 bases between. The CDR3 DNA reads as TGTGCCAGCAGCCAAGATGATGGGCGCGCGGATACGCAGTATTTT. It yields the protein CASSQDDGRADTQYF.